This TCR beta chain derives from a study of blood T cell repertoires in COVID-19. About the research overall: T cells, B-cell-depleted T cells, or PBMCs provided the cDNA or gDNA that served as material.

Germline-derived CDR1 and CDR2 are MNHEY and SVGEGT. The CDR3 sequence is 15 residues long. V was trimmed by 4 bases and J by 1 base, leaving 11 bases between them. The method was immunoSEQ multiplex PCR; TCRdb's version includes in-frame clones alone and lacks a portion of them. The table includes 120,000 to 150,000 clones, approximately 79% detected once. The genes are TRBV6-2 or TRBV6-3 and TRBJ2-1; TRBD1 is a possible D gene (6 bases). The source is a man aged 50 to 60 with active or convalescent COVID-19. Input material: peripheral blood. CDR3 sequence reads: CASSSRQGSYNEQFF. The CDR3 coding sequence is TGTGCCAGCAGTTCGCGGCAGGGGTCCTACAATGAGCAGTTCTTC.